These T cell receptor beta chains were read from a single sample in a study of early T cells in non-severe SARS-CoV-2 infection. In TCRdb, the 5' RACE reads were re-called with MiXCR into one record per CDR3 protein. The sample carries some 70,000 distinct CDR3 sequences, roughly 5% recorded once. Material for sequencing was whole blood. Every receptor here comes from an adult who was a healthcare worker with PCR-confirmed SARS-CoV-2 infection or an uninfected control (not recorded which). The CDR3 runs from the conserved cysteine through the conserved F or W. D genes are given only for firm matches. Clone size is shown for a subset of rows, as once, few, many or a class of expanded clone.

many,TRBJ2-4,NA,TRBV5-6,TGTGCCAGCAGCTACCTCAGAGGAGGGGGCGAAGGCAAAAACATTCAGTACTTC,CASSYLRGGGEGKNIQYF
NA,TRBJ2-5,TRBD2,TRBV7-2,TGTGCCAGCAGCCGTAGCGGGCCACAAGAGACCCAGTACTTC,CASSRSGPQETQYF
many,TRBJ1-2,NA,TRBV6-1,TGTGCCAGCAGGGTTGGGGAAGGGTATGGCTACACCTTC,CASRVGEGYGYTF
many,TRBJ2-1,NA,TRBV29-1,TGCAGCTTCCGGGTCTCATCTTCTGAGCAGTTCTTC,CSFRVSSSEQFF
NA,TRBJ2-7,TRBD1,TRBV15,TGTGCCACCAGCAGAGATCTTAGGGACAAGGGGGCCCGCTCCTACGAGCAGTACTTC,CATSRDLRDKGARSYEQYF
many,TRBJ1-5,TRBD1,TRBV19,TGTGCCAGTAGGGGGACAGGGGATTGGGGCGTCAATCAGCCCCAGCATTTT,CASRGTGDWGVNQPQHF
few,TRBJ2-1,NA,TRBV5-4,TGTGCCAGCAGCCCCCCAGGGCAGTACAATGAGCAGTTCTTC,CASSPPGQYNEQFF
few,TRBJ2-3,TRBD2,TRBV20-1,TGCAGTGCTACTTTAGCGGGGGGGCCGGATACGCAGTATTTT,CSATLAGGPDTQYF
few,TRBJ1-1,NA,TRBV5-1,TGCGCCAGCAGCCCGGGGGGAAGGAACACTGAAGCTTTCTTT,CASSPGGRNTEAFF
many,TRBJ2-7,NA,TRBV12-3/TRBV12-4,TGTGCCAGCAGTTTTGAGAGGGGCTACGAGCAGTACTTC,CASSFERGYEQYF
medium-sized,TRBJ2-1,NA,TRBV7-9,TGTGCCAGCAGCCCAGGAGGGGGGAGTCGAGGTGGTGATGAGCAGTTCTTC,CASSPGGGSRGGDEQFF
many,TRBJ2-1,TRBD1,TRBV23-1,TGCGCCAGCAGTCAAACCCTGCACAGGACAGGGTACAATGAGCAGTTCTTC,CASSQTLHRTGYNEQFF
few,TRBJ2-3,NA,TRBV3-1,TGTGCCAGCAGCCAAGATCCATGGGACTCCAGCACAGATACGCAGTATTTT,CASSQDPWDSSTDTQYF
many,TRBJ1-1,NA,TRBV7-9,TGTGCCAGCAGCTTAAGGTCGGGCAGTATAACTGAAGCTTTCTTT,CASSLRSGSITEAFF
many,TRBJ1-3,NA,TRBV11-2,TGTGCCAGCAGCTTAAATGGGGGCGGCCACTCTGGAAACACCATATATTTT,CASSLNGGGHSGNTIYF
many,TRBJ2-1,NA,TRBV30,TGTGCCTGGAGTCCCAGCGGTGACAATGAGCAGTTCTTC,CAWSPSGDNEQFF
few,TRBJ2-1,NA,TRBV29-1,TGCAGCGTACACAACGAGCAGTTCTTC,CSVHNEQFF
many,TRBJ2-7,TRBD2,TRBV5-1,TGCGCCAGCAGCTCGACTAGCGGGAGGTACGAGCAGTACTTC,CASSSTSGRYEQYF
many,TRBJ2-3,TRBD2,TRBV7-9,TGTGCCAGCAGCTCACGACTAGCGGACACAGATACGCAGTATTTT,CASSSRLADTDTQYF
many,TRBJ2-3,TRBD2,TRBV5-8,TGTGCCAGCAGTCCCCCGGGGGGGCTGAAGGATACGCAGTATTTT,CASSPPGGLKDTQYF
many,TRBJ2-3,NA,TRBV7-3,TGTGCCAGCAGCTCGAAGGGGACAGATACGCAGTATTTT,CASSSKGTDTQYF
many,TRBJ2-5,NA,TRBV10-3,TGTGCCATCTCCGGGTCGGATCAAGAGACCCAGTACTTC,CAISGSDQETQYF
many,TRBJ1-1,NA,TRBV7-2,TGTGCCAGCAGCTTTGGTGGAGGAACTGAAGCTTTCTTT,CASSFGGGTEAFF
many,TRBJ2-3,TRBD2,TRBV5-1,TGCGCCAGCAGCCCCCGGCGGGGGGGCGTGGTAGATACGCAGTATTTT,CASSPRRGGVVDTQYF
many,TRBJ2-1,TRBD2,TRBV24-1,TGTGCCACCAGTGATGGACTAGCGGGGGCCCTCGGGGAGCAGTTCTTC,CATSDGLAGALGEQFF
few,TRBJ2-6,NA,TRBV23-1,TGCGCCAGCAGTCACCCGAGGACTACTGGGGCCAACGTCCTGACTTTC,CASSHPRTTGANVLTF
NA,TRBJ2-3,TRBD2,TRBV7-2,TGTGCCAGCAGCCCACCTAGCGGGGGCTGGGGAGATACGCAGTATTTT,CASSPPSGGWGDTQYF
few,TRBJ2-7,TRBD2,TRBV7-2,TGTGCCAGCAGCACGGGGGGGTCAGGCACCTACGAGCAGTACTTC,CASSTGGSGTYEQYF
few,TRBJ2-7,NA,TRBV30,TGTGCCTGGGCCACCACAGGCTACGAGCAGTACTTC,CAWATTGYEQYF
many,TRBJ2-1,NA,TRBV7-9,TGTGCCAGCAATGGGAAACATGAGCAGTTCTTC,CASNGKHEQFF
NA,TRBJ2-1,NA,TRBV19,TGTGCCAGTAGTATAGACCAATATTCAGGGAATGAGCAGTTCTTC,CASSIDQYSGNEQFF
NA,TRBJ2-7,TRBD1,TRBV20-1,TGCAGTGCTAGAGGGGACAGGGGGCTTTACGAGCAGTACTTC,CSARGDRGLYEQYF
NA,TRBJ1-1,TRBD1,TRBV7-2,TGTGCCAGCAGCACAGGGGGGTTCGGGGGTCACACTGAAGCTTTCTTT,CASSTGGFGGHTEAFF
many,TRBJ2-7,TRBD1,TRBV2,TGTGCCAGCAGTCTTGGGACAGGGGATGCGCAGTACTTC,CASSLGTGDAQYF
few,TRBJ2-3,NA,TRBV20-1,TGCAGTGCTCCGGCGGCCACTGGGAGGACAGATACGCAGTATTTT,CSAPAATGRTDTQYF
NA,TRBJ2-7,NA,TRBV19,TGTGCCAGTACCGGTGGCTACGAGCAGTACTTC,CASTGGYEQYF
few,TRBJ2-7,NA,TRBV27,TGTGCCAGCAGTTTATCGATGGACCTTAAGAAGCAGTACTTC,CASSLSMDLKKQYF
NA,TRBJ2-2,NA,TRBV21-1,TGTGCCAGCAGCAATATTCCTATTTCTATAAGGACAGAGGGACTTATCACCGGGGAGCTGTTTTTT,CASSNIPISIRTEGLITGELFF
few,TRBJ1-4,NA,TRBV10-2,TGCGCCAGCAGTGACGGGGGGCGCGAGGAAAAACTGTTTTTT,CASSDGGREEKLFF
few,TRBJ2-1,TRBD2,TRBV6-2/TRBV6-3,TGTGCCAGCAGTCGTCTCAGCGGGGGGAGCTCCTACAATGAGCAGTTCTTC,CASSRLSGGSSYNEQFF
many,TRBJ2-1,TRBD1,TRBV29-1,TGCAGCGTTGGGACAGGGGATTACAATGAGCAGTTCTTC,CSVGTGDYNEQFF
many,TRBJ2-5,TRBD2,TRBV19,TGTGCCACAGGACTAGCGGGAGTAGAGACCCAGTACTTC,CATGLAGVETQYF
NA,TRBJ2-1,TRBD2,TRBV10-1,TGCGCCAGCAGTGACCCCGGACTAGCGGATATCTACAATGAGCAGTTCTTC,CASSDPGLADIYNEQFF
many,TRBJ1-2,NA,TRBV10-3,TGTGCCATCATAGGGGATTCTAACTATGGCTACACCTTC,CAIIGDSNYGYTF
many,TRBJ1-2,NA,TRBV12-5,TGTGCTAGTGGTTCCGATTCTCACTATGGCTACACCTTC,CASGSDSHYGYTF
many,TRBJ1-2,TRBD1,TRBV18,TGTGCCAGCTCTACCAATTCCGGACAGGCCGACTATGGCTACACCTTC,CASSTNSGQADYGYTF
many,TRBJ2-2,TRBD2,TRBV27,TGTGCCAGCAGTCTAAGACTAGCGGGGTTAGACACCGGGGAGCTGTTTTTT,CASSLRLAGLDTGELFF
NA,TRBJ2-2,NA,TRBV9,TGTGCCAGCAGCGGGGAGTCGTGGGAGCTGTTTTTT,CASSGESWELFF